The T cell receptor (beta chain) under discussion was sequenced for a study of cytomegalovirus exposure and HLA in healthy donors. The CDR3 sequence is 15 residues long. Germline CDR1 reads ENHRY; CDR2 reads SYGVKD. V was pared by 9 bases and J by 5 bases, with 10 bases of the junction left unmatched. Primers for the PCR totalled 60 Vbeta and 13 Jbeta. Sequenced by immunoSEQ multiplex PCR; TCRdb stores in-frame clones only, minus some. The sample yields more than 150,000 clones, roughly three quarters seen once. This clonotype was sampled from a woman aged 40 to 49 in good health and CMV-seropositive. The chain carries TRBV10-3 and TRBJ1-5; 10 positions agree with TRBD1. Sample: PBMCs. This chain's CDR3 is CAIGQGGINYQPQHF. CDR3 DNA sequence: TGTGCCATAGGACAGGGGGGAATAAACTATCAGCCCCAGCATTTT.